This T cell receptor (beta chain) was found in a study of control samples from healthy donors and cancer patients (dated by TCRdb to the early 2020s). With regard to this clone: It has no known antigen specificity. The record has no base qualities; no much larger clone is one base away.

The CDR3 has 13 amino acids, counting the end cysteine and phenylalanine. Only the CDR3 region is kept as DNA, spanning 39 bases read in frame from base 1. CDR1 and CDR2 are drawn from the germline V gene: SQVTM, ANQGSEA. Here V drops 1 base and J drops 8 bases, and the junction holds 4 bases not matched to any gene. To prepare the library, the immunoSEQ multiplex PCR assay was applied. The clones in this table, taken by TCRdb from immuneACCESS, are in-frame only. Not every clone is retained; where verified, under half of the shortfall comes from an unresolved V gene, and the cause of the rest is unknown. Counted in this sample were roughly 40,000 clones; 92% of them appeared once. Clones ranked in the top ten supply approximately 3.8% of the sample.

The sequence was collected from a woman in her forties or fifties in good health. Recombination connected TRBV29-1 to TRBJ1-2, with TRBD1 matching 10 junction bases. Sequencing input: blood. The DNA sequence is as follows: TGCAGCGTTGAAGGTGGGACAGGGGACGGCTACACCTTC. This yields the protein CSVEGGTGDGYTF.